This record looks at one T cell receptor (beta chain) sequence and its context. The CDR3 covers 12 residues. V was shortened by 5 bases and J by 4 bases, with 8 bases between the two germline ends. CDR1 and CDR2 (germline): SGHVS, FQNEAQ. This sample is part of a study of blood T cell repertoires in COVID-19. On the study more broadly: Sources were T cells, B-cell-depleted T cells, or PBMCs; the material itself was cDNA or gDNA.

Original methodology: The authors estimated nucleated cell counts from reference gene primer amplification. Clones were read by immunoSEQ multiplex PCR, and TCRdb kept only the in-frame ones, dropping some. V and J calls and clone size come straight from that table; D and trimming were deduced from the DNA. The sample lists 200,000 to 300,000 clones; 75% to 85% were seen once. This clonotype was sampled from a human donor in a cohort sampled during active COVID-19. Input material: peripheral blood. This chain uses TRBV7-8 with TRBJ2-5, with unresolved D. CDR3 in amino acids: CASSQLAETQYF. CDR3 bases: TGTGCCAGCAGCCAGTTGGCAGAGACCCAGTACTTC.